The source of this TCR beta chain is a study of blood T cell repertoires in COVID-19. Study as a whole: Samples of COVID-19 (acute and convalescent) were obtained from the United States, Italy and Spain. T cells, B-cell-depleted T cells, or PBMCs provided the cDNA or gDNA that served as material.

The CDR3 covers 14 residues. V was cut by 4 bases and J by 7 bases, with 11 bases left in between. Per germline, CDR1 WNHNN and CDR2 SYGVQD (reference sequence). In the authors' workflow: Researchers report that nucleated cell counts were estimated from reference gene primer amplification. Only in-frame clones appear in the TCRdb table, and some are missing; sequencing was by immunoSEQ multiplex PCR. V, J and clone size are taken as reported in that table, and D and trimming were inferred from the DNA itself. This table has roughly 60,000 clones, around 87% appearing once. This TCR was recovered from a man in his sixties or seventies with acute or convalescent COVID-19. The gene calls are TRBV10-1 and TRBJ1-6, with D maybe TRBD1 (6 bases). The sequenced sample consisted of peripheral blood. CDR3 bases: TGCGCCAGCAGTGCGGGACATAGGAATTCACCCCTCCACTTT. Translation gives CASSAGHRNSPLHF.